This TCR beta chain is drawn from a study of blood T cell repertoires in COVID-19. Across the whole study: The origin of the acute and convalescent COVID-19 samples was the United States, Italy and Spain. T cells, B-cell-depleted T cells, or PBMCs supplied cDNA or gDNA.

This clone was seen once. In the original processing: Amplification from reference gene primers served as the basis for estimated nucleated cell counts. TCRdb's copy holds only in-frame clones and misses some; the assay was immunoSEQ multiplex PCR. That table furnishes V, J and clone size, whereas the DNA furnished D and trimming. The repertoire holds 300,000 to 350,000 clones, with approximately 91% as singletons. The CDR3 is 17 amino acids. Trimming left V 3 bases short and J 10 bases short, with 22 bases between. Germline V gives CDR1 LGHNA, CDR2 YSLEER. This chain connects TRBV4-3 to TRBJ1-6; D is unresolved. This TCR derives from a woman aged 70-85 years with COVID-19, enrolled during active disease. The sample was peripheral blood. CDR3 sequence: CASSHKIWPDTESPLHF. The CDR3 DNA follows: TGCGCCAGCAGCCACAAGATCTGGCCCGATACGGAGTCACCCCTCCACTTT.